Described below is a single T cell receptor beta chain sequence and its context. Within one base of it there is no much larger clone, and no base qualities were kept. The library was obtained by the immunoSEQ multiplex PCR assay. For most patients, genomic DNA was isolated with the Qiagen DNeasy Blood and Tissue Kit and shipped frozen to Adaptive Biotechnologies for TCR sequencing. High-throughput TCR-beta CDR3 sequencing of genomic DNA from most patients was performed by Adaptive Biotechnologies. The paper's processing steps were these. TCR sequencing data for approximately 17 patients were retrieved from Adaptive's ImmunoSEQ software; three other patients were processed with MiXCR and VDJtools. To correct CD4 versus CD8 sorting errors, any sequence found in both subsets at a frequency ratio below 5:1 was removed. CDR3 nucleotide sequences shared between donor and recipient were removed because their origin could not be assigned. Alloreactive clones required at least 2-fold expansion over unstimulated cells and minimum CFSE-low frequency of 0.002% (template counts) or 0.001% (read counts). Clones were considered mappable if detected in sequenced pre-transplant spleen, lymph node, or MLR CFSE-low populations of the donor or recipient. Cumulative frequency of alloreactive clones was calculated as a percentage of all sequences weighted by copy number. TCRdb carries this immuneACCESS record with in-frame sequences only. Its versions omit some clonotypes, under half of them owing to an unresolved V gene in the studies checked, with the rest unexplained. From that table come the V and J calls and clone size; the DNA was used to work out D and trimming. In all, the sample holds about 6,800 clones, and roughly 24% of those were seen once. The ten largest account for 4% to 5.5% of the sample.

This specimen comes from a study of graft-versus-host responses after intestinal transplantation (dated by TCRdb to about 2021). For the study in its entirety: The transplants that recipients got were multivisceral, liver-intestinal, or isolated intestinal. Anti-thymocyte globulin induction was given to all recipients, followed by maintenance tacrolimus and steroids for about 3 years. After intestinal transplantation, graft-versus-host and host-versus-graft alloreactive T cell clones in the graft, circulation and bone marrow were tracked using bulk TCR-beta CDR3 sequencing. Alloreactive clones were identified by sequencing pre-transplant mixed lymphocyte reaction products and comparing these products with unstimulated pre-transplant donor and recipient T cells. The cohort enrolled about two dozen intestinal transplant recipients including one retransplant, and a few patients lacking pretransplant specimens were excluded. Donor T cell macrochimerism was defined as a peak of at least 4% donor T cells among recipient peripheral blood mononuclear cells. Instead of going to the commercial service, samples from a few later patients were sequenced in-house on an Illumina MiSeq and processed with MiXCR.

The sample's time point, from its label and the paper: cells obtained before transplantation from donor or recipient. Mixed lymphocyte reactions plated 200,000 CFSE-labeled pre-transplant responders with 200,000 irradiated violet-dye-labeled stimulators and were cultured for six to seven days. After the mixed lymphocyte reaction, proliferating CD3+CD4+CFSE-low and CD3+CD8+CFSE-low responder cells were FACS-sorted on a BD Influx sorter. The paper's findings and limits, for the study overall: The relatively low number and heterogeneity of intestinal transplant patients limited the conclusions. High GvH to HvG T cell clonal ratios were observed in the allografts of patients with donor T cell macrochimerism. Early after transplant, declines in HvG clones were associated with peak levels of circulating GvH clones. GvH clones were found in recipient bone marrow, and some of the GvH clones appeared earlier in ileal mucosa or blood, which is consistent with an intestinal mucosal origin.

The clonotype originates from a human patient who received an intestinal transplant. The input for sequencing was alloreactive CD4+ T cells from a mixed lymphocyte reaction culture, taken before intestinal transplant. Per the publication, the cell subset or site label means: CFSE-low proliferating T cells sorted from roughly 6-day pre-transplant mixed lymphocyte reaction (GvH or HvG direction).

The CDR3 region: CASSPSIAPSYNEQFF. The DNA reads TGTGCCAGCTCACCCTCTATAGCGCCTTCCTACAATGAGCAGTTCTTC. The rearranged chain carries TRBV18 and TRBJ2-1, and perhaps TRBD2 as D gene, on 5 matching bases. V gives up 3 bases and J gives up 1 base, and the segment between their germline ends measures 13 bases. From the germline V gene, CDR1 is KGHSH and CDR2 is LQKENI. The CDR3 runs 16 residues from the cysteine to the phenylalanine. Here the CDR3 DNA is all that survives: 48 bases in frame from base 1.